The 9 T cell receptor beta chains listed next were all sequenced from one sample in a study of T cells in women clearing cervical HPV infection. The protocol was immunoSEQ multiplex PCR, while the TCRdb copy is restricted to in-frame clones and leaves out a portion. The listing records some 39,000 clones. Material for sequencing was blood buffy coat. The receptor source for this set is a woman aged 18 to 75 with a cervical HPV16 infection that either progressed to CIN3+ or cleared (not recorded which).

A word on this clone: The sequence runs out 3 residues before the end of the CDR3; the remainder is reconstructed from the germline J gene. V and J are TRBV12-3 or TRBV12-4 and TRBJ2-7; D gene unclear. The CDR3 runs 14 residues. Trimming shortened V by 3 bases and J by 1 base, and 10 bases separated the two germline ends. This chain's CDR3 is CASSFDIVSYEQYF. The DNA read from the CDR3 is TGTGCCAGCAGTTTTGACATAGTTTCCTACGAG.

Notes on this clone: The CDR3 end is not reached by the read, which stops 3 residues before it; the germline J gene fills it in. The chain couples TRBV5-6 to TRBJ2-1, with 7 bases matching TRBD2. V gave up 4 bases and J gave up 6 bases; unmatched junction bases: 10. Germline values: CDR1 SGHDT, CDR2 YYEEEE. CDR3 length: 15 amino acids. The CDR3: CASSLSGQRVNEQFF. Incomplete CDR3 DNA: TGTGCCAGCAGCCTTAGCGGGCAGAGGGTCAATGAG.

Comment on this clone: The read ends 3 residues shy of where the CDR3 ends; the end is completed using the germline J gene. The sample contains more than one DNA sequence encoding this CDR3. This chain connects TRBV20-1 to TRBJ1-3, with D maybe TRBD1 (6 bases). The V gene lost 3 bases and the J gene lost 2 bases, with 20 bases spanning the gap. This CDR3 has 17 residues. CDR1 is DFQATT, CDR2 SNEGSKA, per germline (reference sequence). The part of the CDR3 DNA that was read is TGCAGTGCTAGGCCCCTGCGACAGGAACCTCCTGGAAACACC. It encodes CSARPLRQEPPGNT. The entire CDR3 protein reads CSARPLRQEPPGNTIYF.

Note on this clone: The sequence runs out 3 residues before the end of the CDR3; the remainder is reconstructed from the germline J gene. The V and J genes are TRBV28 and TRBJ2-7; 7 nucleotides line up with TRBD1. V was clipped by 6 bases and J by 4 bases; unmatched bases: 9. The CDR3 spans 14 residues. CDR1 is MDHEN, CDR2 SYDVKM, per germline. CDR3 amino acids: CASRPRDRLYEQYF. Partial CDR3 DNA: TGTGCCAGCAGGCCCAGGGACAGATTATACGAG.

Regarding this clone: The CDR3 is cut off 3 residues early in the read; its end comes from the germline J gene. The rearrangement uses TRBV3-1 (or the pseudogene TRBV3-2) and TRBJ2-7; D is unresolved. CDR1 is LGHDT and CDR2 is YNNKEL in the germline V gene (reference sequence). The CDR3 is 14 residues long. Trimming pared 5 bases from V and 0 bases from J, leaving 11 bases between. CDR3 region: CASSFQQSSYEQYF. The sequenced CDR3 bases are TGTGCCAGCAGCTTTCAACAGAGCTCCTACGAG.

About this clone itself: The sequenced fragment ends 3 residues before the CDR3 boundary, so the rest is inferred from the germline J gene. The rearrangement links TRBV3-1 (or the pseudogene TRBV3-2) to TRBJ2-7; no clear D gene. This CDR3 comprises 14 residues. Germline CDR1 reads LGHDT; CDR2 reads YNNKEL (reference sequence). V dropped 0 bases and J dropped 2 bases, with 8 bases sitting between them. The CDR3 reads CASSQEAFTYEQYF. The DNA read from the CDR3 is TGTGCCAGCAGCCAAGAGGCCTTCACCTACGAG.

Notes on this clone: The CDR3 goes on 3 residues after the read ends, and that part is filled in from the germline J gene. V usage is TRBV5-1 and J usage is TRBJ1-4; D is possibly TRBD1 (5 bases). The germline V gene encodes CDR1 SGHRS and CDR2 YFSETQ. The ends were cut back, 4 bases at V and 8 bases at J, with 15 bases in the middle. CDR3 length: 14 residues. CDR3 DNA, as far as it was read: TGCGCCAGCAGCGCGGGGACGTTTCGAGAAAAA. Its protein product is CASSAGTFREK. The entire CDR3 protein reads CASSAGTFREKLFF.

The CDR3: CASSQPGQGFTDTQYF. The sequenced CDR3 bases are TGTGCCAGCAGCCAACCGGGACAAGGGTTCACAGATACG. The V and J genes are TRBV13 and TRBJ2-3; tentative D call: TRBD1 (6 bases). The sequence runs out 3 residues before the end of the CDR3; the remainder is reconstructed from the germline J gene. The CDR3 has 16 amino acids. Germline loops: CDR1 PRHDT, CDR2 FYEKMQ (reference sequence). V dropped 5 bases and J dropped 2 bases, with 17 bases sitting between them.

The covered CDR3 bases are TGTGCCAGCAGTACATTCGGGGGGGTCTACGAAGAGACC. It yields the protein CASSTFGGVYEET. From start to end, the CDR3 is CASSTFGGVYEETQYF. The rearrangement joins TRBV28 to TRBJ2-5; 8 bases are shared with TRBD2. Coverage ceases 3 residues before the CDR3 finishes, and the germline J gene fills in the end. The germline V gene has CDR1 MDHEN and CDR2 SYDVKM. The CDR3 extends over 16 amino acids. Germline trimming cut 5 bases from V and 3 bases from J; bases unmatched to any gene: 11.